This paragraph covers one T cell receptor (beta chain) sequence. Noted time point: pretreatment peripheral blood. Patient disease was locally advanced or metastatic urothelial carcinoma. This record comes from a study of PD-L1 blockade in urothelial cancer. On the study more broadly: Patients with male sex and bladder-origin urothelial cancer accounted for most of the 29 enrolled. Each blood sample yielded a median of around 130,000 T cells.

This CDR3 has 16 residues. Trimming left V 0 bases short and J 3 bases short, with 15 bases between. Germline CDR1 is SGHDN and CDR2 is FVKESK. Synthetic spike-ins, TCR analog templates, were added into each PCR. Clones were sequenced by immunoSEQ multiplex PCR, and TCRdb holds only the in-frame ones, with some missing. Among about 130,000 clones listed, around 85% were seen once. The chain recombines TRBV14 with TRBJ2-7, with D possibly being TRBD2 (6 bases). The clonotype originates from a man in his forties or fifties with urothelial cancer. Sample: PBMCs, taken around atezolizumab (anti-PD-L1) treatment. CDR3: CASSQDRGALLYEQYF. DNA for the CDR3: TGTGCCAGCAGCCAAGATCGCGGGGCCCTCCTCTACGAGCAGTACTTC.